These T cell receptor beta chains were read from a single sample in a study of vaccination and CD4 T cells after COVID-19. These receptors are not linked to any known antigen. In TCRdb, the PCR reads were re-called with MiXCR into one record per CDR3 protein. Of some 15,000 distinct CDR3 sequences listed, roughly 61% were seen once; the top ten hold roughly 10%. Sequencing used CD4+ T cells from blood, cultured in vitro. Receptors were obtained from a human donor who had recovered from COVID-19. CDR3s include the opening cysteine and the closing phenylalanine or tryptophan. Fields, in order: D gene, V gene, clone size, J gene, CDR3 protein, CDR3 DNA. The D gene is left open where the match is weak. Clone size is given for some rows only: seen once, a few or many times, or a class if the clone is expanded.

D: -; V: TRBV29-1; size: once; J: TRBJ1-3; CDR3: CSASSGNTIYF; DNA: TGCAGCGCGAGCTCTGGAAACACCATATATTTT
D: -; V: TRBV20-1; size: -; J: TRBJ1-1; CDR3: CSAALTEGAEAFF; DNA: TGCAGTGCTGCACTTACAGAGGGCGCAGAAGCTTTCTTT
D: -; V: TRBV4-1; size: few; J: TRBJ1-1; CDR3: CASSQAGATEAFF; DNA: TGCGCCAGCAGCCAAGCCGGGGCCACTGAAGCTTTCTTT
D: -; V: TRBV25-1; size: few; J: TRBJ1-2; CDR3: CASQDSGAYGYTF; DNA: TGTGCCAGCCAGGACTCCGGGGCCTATGGCTACACCTTC
D: -; V: TRBV10-1; size: -; J: TRBJ2-2; CDR3: CASSSRQARENTGELFF; DNA: TGCGCCAGCAGTTCCAGACAGGCGCGAGAAAACACCGGGGAGCTGTTTTTT
D: -; V: TRBV7-9; size: -; J: TRBJ1-2; CDR3: CASGGDDYGYTF; DNA: TGTGCCAGCGGAGGGGACGACTATGGCTACACCTTC
D: -; V: TRBV11-2; size: -; J: TRBJ1-6; CDR3: CASSKWGSYNSPLHF; DNA: TGTGCCAGCAGTAAATGGGGTTCCTATAATTCACCCCTCCACTTT
D: -; V: TRBV7-8; size: -; J: TRBJ1-2; CDR3: CASSSRFAGPSNYGYTF; DNA: TGTGCCAGCAGCTCGAGATTCGCGGGACCTTCTAACTATGGCTACACCTTC
D: TRBD2; V: TRBV6-1; size: -; J: TRBJ2-3; CDR3: CASSVLAGGEGTQYF; DNA: TGTGCCAGCAGCGTGCTAGCGGGAGGGGAGGGTACGCAGTATTTT
D: TRBD1; V: TRBV27; size: -; J: TRBJ1-2; CDR3: CASGGHRGGGYTF; DNA: TGTGCCAGCGGCGGACACAGGGGAGGGGGCTACACCTTC
D: -; V: TRBV20-1; size: -; J: TRBJ2-1; CDR3: CSVDGNEQFF; DNA: TGCAGTGTAGATGGGAATGAGCAGTTCTTC